The T cell receptor beta chain described here comes from a study of blood T cell repertoires in COVID-19. About the study: T cells, B-cell-depleted T cells, or PBMCs supplied cDNA or gDNA.

Germline values: CDR1 SGDLS, CDR2 YYNGEE. The CDR3 extends over 16 amino acids. In the original analysis: Estimation of nucleated cell counts relied on the amplification of reference gene primers. The protocol was immunoSEQ multiplex PCR, while the TCRdb copy is restricted to in-frame clones and leaves out a portion. V and J calls and clone size are given by that table; D and trimming were obtained from the DNA. This table has around 76,000 clones, more than 80% appearing once. On this clone: The junction departs from germline at one end; a sequencing error may be responsible.

The gene calls are TRBV9 and TRBJ2-3; possibly TRBD2 for D (6 bases). The specimen sequenced was peripheral blood. This clonotype was sampled from an elderly man with acute or convalescent COVID-19. CDR3 in DNA: TGTGCCAGCAACGTAGCTGGTAGCGGCAACACAGATACGCAGTATTTT. It encodes CASNVAGSGNTDTQYF.